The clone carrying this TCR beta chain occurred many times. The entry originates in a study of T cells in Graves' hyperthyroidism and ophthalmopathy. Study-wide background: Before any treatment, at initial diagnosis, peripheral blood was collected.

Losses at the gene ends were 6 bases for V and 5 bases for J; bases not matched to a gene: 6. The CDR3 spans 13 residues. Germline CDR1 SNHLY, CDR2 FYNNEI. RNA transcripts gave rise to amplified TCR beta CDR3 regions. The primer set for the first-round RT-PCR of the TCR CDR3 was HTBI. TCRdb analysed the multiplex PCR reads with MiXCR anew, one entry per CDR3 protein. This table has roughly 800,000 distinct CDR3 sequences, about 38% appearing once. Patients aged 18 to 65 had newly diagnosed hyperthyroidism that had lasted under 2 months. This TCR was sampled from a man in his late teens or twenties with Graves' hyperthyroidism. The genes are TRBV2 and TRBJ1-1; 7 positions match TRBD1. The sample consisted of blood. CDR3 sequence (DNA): TGTGCCAGCAGCCCCCTACAGGGGACTGAAGCTTTCTTT. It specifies CASSPLQGTEAFF.